These T cell receptor beta chains were read from a single sample in a study of T-cell reconstitution after alpha-beta-depleted transplantation in children. Each CDR3 protein is one row after TCRdb ran MiXCR on the PCR reads. The data contain over 450,000 distinct CDR3 sequences, about 10% of them seen just once; the ten biggest clones take up just over 2%. The starting material was PBMCs, obtained before TCRalphabeta/CD19-depleted stem cell transplant. The receptors here all came from a child aged 2 to 9 with inherited bone marrow failure, due to receive a stem cell transplant. The CDR3 runs from the conserved cysteine through the conserved F or W. Clone size is shown for a subset of rows, as once, few, many or a class of expanded clone.

>many|TRBV29-1
CSVARDLYTEAFF
>many|TRBV7-9
CASTDPESSYEQYF
>many|TRBV4-3
CASSLSRQTQETQYF
>few|TRBV7-2
CASSLAAGTQRYEQYF
>.|TRBV29-1
CSVERDTYEQYF
>.|TRBV28
CASSLWGQVAGYTF
>many|TRBV12-3/TRBV12-4
CASSPRTDTNTGELFF
>.|TRBV5-1
CASSWRANTGELFF
>few|TRBV7-9
CASSQRTVYEQYF
>many|TRBV6-1
CASSEILAGNTGELFF
>.|TRBV10-3
CAISDGPYEQYF
>many|TRBV7-2
CASSLDGTGGYNEQFF
>many|TRBV9
CASSPRDRGDNTGELFF
>.|TRBV29-1
CSVEDGDAWEAFF
>many|TRBV20-1
CSPSGRHTDTQYF
>many|TRBV15
CATSRDGLATETQYF
>few|TRBV6-1
CASSGGTNNNSPLHF
>many|TRBV2
CASSEMERQYF
>few|TRBV6-2/TRBV6-3
CASNPRGFRVPNEQFF
>few|TRBV29-1
CSVEDRDNPLWDEQFF
>many|TRBV6-5
CASSYLGGEMNTEAFF
>few|TRBV28
CASSAPGHQTSGANVLTF
>many|TRBV12-3/TRBV12-4
CASSLRTAENIQYF
>many|TRBV15
CATSTGAEAFF
>.|TRBV6-2/TRBV6-3
CASSYGSGTDPNEQFF
>many|TRBV11-2
CASSLPHTGELFF
>many|TRBV28
CASSNQQRRYGYTF
>.|TRBV28
CASSTLGHGSNQPQHF
>few|TRBV30
CAWRAQGIEGNEQFF
>many|TRBV13
CASRAGVGYEQFF
>many|TRBV4-1
CASSRRLAGGVVTDTQYF
>many|TRBV25-1
CASSEWGRAYEQYF
>many|TRBV29-1
CSVDVPTGELFF
>few|TRBV15
CATSIRTNTEAFF
>many|TRBV27
CASSLSSGTGVDTQYF
>few|TRBV29-1
CSVEGPILQETQYF
>many|TRBV27
CARTYSAGVGNEQFF
>many|TRBV2
CASSVPGLAGGSFTYEQYF
>many|TRBV18
CASSPLNDLSYNEQFF
>.|TRBV7-9
CASSPGWGDGLEQYF
>many|TRBV7-8
CASSKGRTGANVLTF
>many|TRBV12-3/TRBV12-4
CASSHRDSNQPQHF
>many|TRBV12-3/TRBV12-4
CASRGEGNQPQHF
>many|TRBV7-9
CASSSYGGTGELFF
>.|TRBV19
CASRSGNQPQHF
>many|TRBV9
CASSVQNNEQFF
>.|TRBV5-1
CASSFLPLQGLAGYTF
>many|TRBV12-3/TRBV12-4
CASSSDRSNEKLFF
>few|TRBV5-1
CASSSAGTQRDVGQVDVSYEQYF
>many|TRBV5-1
CASSLGGEGSADTQYF
>.|TRBV7-2
CASSLPRLEGYTF
>many|TRBV5-1
CASQLAGYNEQFF
>many|TRBV5-5
CASSLVRQVYGYTF